The rows below give T cell receptor beta chains drawn from one sample of a study of CD8+CD57+ T cells in acquired aplastic anemia. TCRdb passed the reads through MiXCR, listing each CDR3 protein once. The table has roughly 80,000 distinct CDR3 sequences, less than 85% seen once. What was sequenced was sorted CD4+, CD8+, or CD8+CD57+ T cells (not recorded which) from PBMCs. The receptors shown here come from a human donor with aplastic anemia. Both conserved end residues are part of each CDR3. Fields, in order: clone size, J gene, V gene, D gene, CDR3 DNA, CDR3 protein. The D gene is left open where the match is weak. Some rows mark clone size as missing; the rest say once, few, many or name a class of expanded clone.

size: .; J: TRBJ2-7; V: TRBV5-5; D: .; DNA: TGTGCCAGCAGCTTTGGCTATTTTTCCTACGAGCAGTACTTC; CDR3: CASSFGYFSYEQYF
size: .; J: TRBJ1-1; V: TRBV7-8; D: .; DNA: TGTGCCAGCAGCTATGACCAGGGGACTGAAGCTTTCTTT; CDR3: CASSYDQGTEAFF
size: .; J: TRBJ1-5; V: TRBV19; D: TRBD1; DNA: TGTGCCAGTAATATCCGGGACAGCCGTGCTCCTAATCAGCCCCAGCATTTT; CDR3: CASNIRDSRAPNQPQHF
size: .; J: TRBJ2-7; V: TRBV7-9; D: TRBD1; DNA: TGTGCCAGCAGCCTCCCCGGGACAGGGCTCTACGAGCAGTACTTC; CDR3: CASSLPGTGLYEQYF
size: .; J: TRBJ2-1; V: TRBV10-3; D: TRBD2; DNA: TGTGCCATCAGTGGAGGGACTAGCGGGTTCAATGAGCAGTTCTTC; CDR3: CAISGGTSGFNEQFF
size: .; J: TRBJ1-2; V: TRBV10-3; D: .; DNA: TGTGCCATCAGTGAGTCGACCAGTCTAACGTGGGACTACACCTTC; CDR3: CAISESTSLTWDYTF
size: few; J: TRBJ2-3; V: TRBV10-3; D: TRBD2; DNA: TGTGCCATCAGTGAGTCGACTCGGGGGACTAGTATTATAGATACGCAGTATTTT; CDR3: CAISESTRGTSIIDTQYF
size: .; J: TRBJ1-5; V: TRBV10-1; D: TRBD1; DNA: TGCGCCAGCAGTGTTTGGGACAGGGCTCCCAATCAGCCCCAGCATTTT; CDR3: CASSVWDRAPNQPQHF
size: .; J: TRBJ1-2; V: TRBV20-1; D: TRBD1; DNA: TGCAGTGCTAGTGACAGGGACTATGGCTACACCTTC; CDR3: CSASDRDYGYTF
size: few; J: TRBJ1-2; V: TRBV5-8; D: TRBD1; DNA: TGTGCCAGCAGCAGGACAGGGGGCGGCTATGGCTACACCTTC; CDR3: CASSRTGGGYGYTF
size: few; J: TRBJ1-1; V: TRBV27; D: .; DNA: TGTGCCAGCAGTTTAAAAGTAAACACTGAAGCTTTCTTT; CDR3: CASSLKVNTEAFF
size: few; J: TRBJ2-5; V: TRBV2; D: TRBD2; DNA: TGTGCCAGCTCTAGCGGGAGATCACAAGAGACCCAGTACTTC; CDR3: CASSSGRSQETQYF
size: .; J: TRBJ2-2; V: TRBV24-1; D: .; DNA: TGTGCCACCAGTGAGGGACCGACAGGGCTGTTTTTT; CDR3: CATSEGPTGLFF
size: few; J: TRBJ2-7; V: TRBV7-3; D: .; DNA: TGTGCCAGCAGCGAAACTGTCTACGAGCAGTACTTC; CDR3: CASSETVYEQYF
size: few; J: TRBJ2-1; V: TRBV11-1; D: TRBD2; DNA: TGTGCCAGCAGCTTAGCGGATTTAGCGGGAGTTTATTCCTACAATGAGCAGTTCTTC; CDR3: CASSLADLAGVYSYNEQFF
size: .; J: TRBJ2-5; V: TRBV2; D: TRBD2; DNA: TGTGCCAGCAGTGAGATACTAGCGGGACAAGAGACCCAGTACTTC; CDR3: CASSEILAGQETQYF
size: many; J: TRBJ2-7; V: TRBV11-3; D: .; DNA: TGTGCCAGCAGCTTAGACAGGGCAAACGAGCAGTACTTC; CDR3: CASSLDRANEQYF
size: few; J: TRBJ1-5; V: TRBV7-8; D: .; DNA: TGTGCCAGCAGCTTAATCGACAATCAGCCCCAGCATTTT; CDR3: CASSLIDNQPQHF
size: .; J: TRBJ1-5; V: TRBV30; D: .; DNA: TGTGCCTGGAGTGCAGGAATTGCTGGGAATCAGCCCCAGCATTTT; CDR3: CAWSAGIAGNQPQHF
size: many; J: TRBJ1-1; V: TRBV20-1; D: .; DNA: TGCAGTGCTAGAGATCGGCATGGGGGCACTGAAGCTTTCTTT; CDR3: CSARDRHGGTEAFF
size: many; J: TRBJ2-3; V: TRBV24-1; D: .; DNA: TGTGCCACCAGTGATTTTGGCGAAGATACGCAGTATTTT; CDR3: CATSDFGEDTQYF
size: many; J: TRBJ2-3; V: TRBV20-1; D: TRBD2; DNA: TGCAGTGCACGGACTAGCGAGACTAGCACAGATACGCAGTATTTT; CDR3: CSARTSETSTDTQYF
size: once; J: TRBJ2-7; V: TRBV15; D: .; DNA: TGTGCCACCAGCAGAGATCTACAGTCCTACGAGCAGTACTTC; CDR3: CATSRDLQSYEQYF
size: once; J: TRBJ1-1; V: TRBV2; D: .; DNA: TGTGCCAGCAGTGAACCTCAGGGGAGTGACGCCACTGAAGCTTTCTTT; CDR3: CASSEPQGSDATEAFF
size: once; J: TRBJ2-1; V: TRBV10-3; D: .; DNA: TGTGCCATCAGTGAGTCGGGGTCCCCGTACAATGAGCAGTTCTTC; CDR3: CAISESGSPYNEQFF
size: .; J: TRBJ1-1; V: TRBV12-3/TRBV12-4; D: TRBD1; DNA: TGTGCCAGCAGCTTTTATGGCGGAACAGGGGGCCCAGCTTTCTTT; CDR3: CASSFYGGTGGPAFF
size: .; J: TRBJ1-1; V: TRBV19; D: .; DNA: TGTGCCAGTAGTATCGCCCAGGGAAAGAACACTGAAGCTTTCTTT; CDR3: CASSIAQGKNTEAFF
size: .; J: TRBJ2-2; V: TRBV6-4; D: TRBD2; DNA: TGTGCCAGCAGCGGACTAGCGGGAGGTGGCGGGGAGCTGTTTTTT; CDR3: CASSGLAGGGGELFF
size: .; J: TRBJ2-1; V: TRBV6-4; D: TRBD2; DNA: TGTGCCAGCAGTGACCTTTCGCGGGGGACTTACAATGAGCAGTTCTTC; CDR3: CASSDLSRGTYNEQFF
size: .; J: TRBJ2-5; V: TRBV7-7; D: .; DNA: TGTGCTAGCAGCATGTCGACACGAGCGCTGACCCAGTACTTC; CDR3: CASSMSTRALTQYF
size: .; J: TRBJ1-2; V: TRBV24-1; D: .; DNA: TGTGCCACCAGTGATGCCGCCACTAACTATGGCTACACCTTC; CDR3: CATSDAATNYGYTF
size: .; J: TRBJ1-2; V: TRBV24-1; D: TRBD1; DNA: TGTGCCACCAGTGATTTGACAGGGGCCGGCTACACCTTC; CDR3: CATSDLTGAGYTF
size: .; J: TRBJ1-1; V: TRBV20-1; D: TRBD1; DNA: TGCAGTGCTAGAGGCTCCGACCAGGGGGACACTGAAGCTTTCTTT; CDR3: CSARGSDQGDTEAFF
size: few; J: TRBJ2-5; V: TRBV7-7; D: .; DNA: TGTGCTAGCAGCTCGGACGAGACCCAGTACTTC; CDR3: CASSSDETQYF
size: .; J: TRBJ2-2; V: TRBV15; D: .; DNA: TGTGCCACCAGCATCTCCAGGGGGGGATTAACCGGGGAGCTGTTTTTT; CDR3: CATSISRGGLTGELFF
size: .; J: TRBJ2-5; V: TRBV5-4; D: .; DNA: TGTGCCAGCAGCTTCGGGACAGCGGGTGAGACCCAGTACTTC; CDR3: CASSFGTAGETQYF
size: .; J: TRBJ1-2; V: TRBV9; D: .; DNA: TGTGCCAGCAGCTCCCGCCAGGGCTATGGCTACACCTTC; CDR3: CASSSRQGYGYTF
size: .; J: TRBJ1-2; V: TRBV7-9; D: .; DNA: TGTGCCAGCAGTTTTCGGAAGAACTATGGCTACACCTTC; CDR3: CASSFRKNYGYTF
size: .; J: TRBJ2-1; V: TRBV7-9; D: TRBD2; DNA: TGTGCCAGCAGCCCCCAACTAGCGGGAGATCCCCGGTCCTACAATGAGCAGTTCTTC; CDR3: CASSPQLAGDPRSYNEQFF
size: .; J: TRBJ1-2; V: TRBV2; D: TRBD1; DNA: TGTGCCAGCAGTGAATACAGGGGGGGGTATGGCTACACCTTC; CDR3: CASSEYRGGYGYTF
size: .; J: TRBJ2-5; V: TRBV7-2; D: .; DNA: TGTGCCAGCAGCTTTGTCAGGGAAGGAGAGACCCAGTACTTC; CDR3: CASSFVREGETQYF